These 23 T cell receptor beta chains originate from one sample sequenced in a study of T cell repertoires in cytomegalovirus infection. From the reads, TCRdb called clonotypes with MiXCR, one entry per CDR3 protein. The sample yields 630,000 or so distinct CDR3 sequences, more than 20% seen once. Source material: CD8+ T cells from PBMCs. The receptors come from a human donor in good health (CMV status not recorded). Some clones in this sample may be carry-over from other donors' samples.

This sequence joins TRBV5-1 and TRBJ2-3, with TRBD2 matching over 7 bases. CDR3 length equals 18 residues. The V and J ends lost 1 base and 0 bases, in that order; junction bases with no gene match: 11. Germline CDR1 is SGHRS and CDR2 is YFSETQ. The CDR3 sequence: CASSLTPGRGDSTDTQYF. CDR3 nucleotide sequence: TGCGCCAGCAGCTTGACTCCGGGCCGGGGGGATAGCACAGATACGCAGTATTTT.

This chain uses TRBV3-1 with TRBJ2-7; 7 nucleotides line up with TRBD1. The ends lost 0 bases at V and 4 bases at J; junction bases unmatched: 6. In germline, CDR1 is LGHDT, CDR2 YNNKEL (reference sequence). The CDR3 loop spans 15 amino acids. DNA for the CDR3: TGTGCCAGCAGCCAAGACAGGGGGACAGCATACGAGCAGTACTTC. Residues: CASSQDRGTAYEQYF.

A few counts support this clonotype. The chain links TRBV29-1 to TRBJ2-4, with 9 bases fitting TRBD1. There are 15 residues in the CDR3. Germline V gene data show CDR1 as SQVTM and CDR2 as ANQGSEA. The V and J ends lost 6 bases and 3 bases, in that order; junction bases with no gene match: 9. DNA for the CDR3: TGCAGCGTAGCCGGGACAGGGTATGGCAAAAACATTCAGTACTTC. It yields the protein CSVAGTGYGKNIQYF.

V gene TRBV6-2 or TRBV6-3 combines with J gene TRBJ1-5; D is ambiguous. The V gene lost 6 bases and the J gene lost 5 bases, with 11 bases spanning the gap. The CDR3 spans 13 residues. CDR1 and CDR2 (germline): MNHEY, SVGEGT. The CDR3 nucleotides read TGTGCCAGCAGGGACTCAGGAGATCAGCCCCAGCATTTT. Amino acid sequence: CASRDSGDQPQHF.

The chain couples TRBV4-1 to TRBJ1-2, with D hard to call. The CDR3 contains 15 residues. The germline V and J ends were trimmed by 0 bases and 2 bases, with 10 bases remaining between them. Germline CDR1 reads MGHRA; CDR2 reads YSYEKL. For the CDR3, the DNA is TGCGCCAGCAGCCAAGATCCCGGCGCCAACTATGGCTACACCTTC. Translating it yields CASSQDPGANYGYTF.

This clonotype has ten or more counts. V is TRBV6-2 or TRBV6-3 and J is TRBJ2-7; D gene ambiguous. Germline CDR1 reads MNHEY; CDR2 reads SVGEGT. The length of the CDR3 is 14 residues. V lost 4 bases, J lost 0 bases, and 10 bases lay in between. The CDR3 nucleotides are TGTGCCAGCAGTTCTCCACAGAGCTCCTACGAGCAGTACGTC. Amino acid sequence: CASSSPQSSYEQYV.

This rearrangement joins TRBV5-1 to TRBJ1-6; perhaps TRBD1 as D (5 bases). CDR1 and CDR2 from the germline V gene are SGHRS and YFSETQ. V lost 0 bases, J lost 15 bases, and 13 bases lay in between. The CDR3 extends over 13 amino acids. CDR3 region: CASSLVGGRVLHF. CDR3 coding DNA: TGCGCCAGCAGCTTGGTCGGTGGCAGGGTCCTCCACTTT.

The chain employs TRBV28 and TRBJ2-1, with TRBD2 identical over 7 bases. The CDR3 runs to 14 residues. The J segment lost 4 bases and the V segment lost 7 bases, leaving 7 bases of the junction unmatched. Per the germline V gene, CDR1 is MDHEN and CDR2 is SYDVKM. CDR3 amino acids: CASTPRGVYNEQFF. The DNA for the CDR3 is TGTGCCAGCACTCCTCGGGGGGTATACAATGAGCAGTTCTTC.

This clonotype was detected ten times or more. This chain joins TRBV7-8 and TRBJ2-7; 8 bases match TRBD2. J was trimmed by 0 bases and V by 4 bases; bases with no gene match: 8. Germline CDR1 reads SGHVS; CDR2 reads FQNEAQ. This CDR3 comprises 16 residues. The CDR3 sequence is CASSSLGGGSSYEQYF. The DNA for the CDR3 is TGTGCCAGCAGCTCCCTCGGGGGGGGTAGCTCCTACGAGCAGTACTTC.

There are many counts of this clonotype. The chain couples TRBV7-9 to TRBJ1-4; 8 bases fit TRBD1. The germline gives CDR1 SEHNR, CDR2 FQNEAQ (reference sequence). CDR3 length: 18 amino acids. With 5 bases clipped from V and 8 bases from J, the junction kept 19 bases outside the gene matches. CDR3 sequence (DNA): TGTGCCAGCAGCCCGAAGGTTAGGACGGACAGGGAAGACGAAAAACTGTTTTTT. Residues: CASSPKVRTDREDEKLFF.

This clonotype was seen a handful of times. The CDR3 bases are TGTGCCAGCAGTTACCACCGGGACAGGGGCTACAATGAGCAGTTCTTC. The encoded protein is CASSYHRDRGYNEQFF. This chain links TRBV6-2 or TRBV6-3 with TRBJ2-1, with 10 positions matching TRBD1. Trimming took 2 bases from V and 3 from J; bases not matched to a gene: 4. Germline CDR1 reads MNHEY; CDR2 reads SVGEGT. This CDR3 is 16 amino acids long.

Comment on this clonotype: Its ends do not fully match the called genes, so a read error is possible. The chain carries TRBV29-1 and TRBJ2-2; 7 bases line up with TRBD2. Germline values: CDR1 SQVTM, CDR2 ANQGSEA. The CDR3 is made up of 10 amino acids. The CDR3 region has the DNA TGCAGCGTTGCCAGCGGGGATCTGTTTTTT. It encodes CSVASGDLFF.

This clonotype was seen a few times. CDR3 residues: CATDRTSGRNHLTDTQYF. DNA for the CDR3: TGTGCCACTGATAGGACTAGCGGACGAAACCATCTCACAGATACGCAGTATTTT. This sequence joins TRBV24-1 and TRBJ2-3; 10 bases are shared with TRBD2. Looked up from germline, CDR1 is KGHDR and CDR2 is SFDVKD. Trimming removed 10 bases from V and 2 bases from J; junction bases left unmatched: 17. The CDR3 totals 18 residues.

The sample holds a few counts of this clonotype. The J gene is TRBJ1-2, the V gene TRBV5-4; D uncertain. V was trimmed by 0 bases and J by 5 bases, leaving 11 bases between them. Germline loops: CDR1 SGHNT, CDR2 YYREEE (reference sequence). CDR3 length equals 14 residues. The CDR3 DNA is TGTGCCAGCAGCTTGGTGGCGGAGCCATATGGCTACACCTTC. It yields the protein CASSLVAEPYGYTF.

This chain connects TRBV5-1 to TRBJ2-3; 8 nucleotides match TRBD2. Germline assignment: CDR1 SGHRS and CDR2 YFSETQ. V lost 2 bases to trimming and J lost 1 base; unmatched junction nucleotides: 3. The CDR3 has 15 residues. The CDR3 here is CASSFLRGGTDTQYF. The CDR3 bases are TGCGCCAGCAGCTTTTTGCGGGGGGGCACAGATACGCAGTATTTT.

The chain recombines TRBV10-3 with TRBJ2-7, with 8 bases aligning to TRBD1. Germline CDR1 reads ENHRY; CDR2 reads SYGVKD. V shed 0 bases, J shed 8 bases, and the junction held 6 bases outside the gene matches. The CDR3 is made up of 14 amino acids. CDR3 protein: CAISESGQGLQQYF. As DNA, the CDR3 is TGTGCCATCAGTGAGTCAGGACAGGGTCTCCAGCAGTACTTC.

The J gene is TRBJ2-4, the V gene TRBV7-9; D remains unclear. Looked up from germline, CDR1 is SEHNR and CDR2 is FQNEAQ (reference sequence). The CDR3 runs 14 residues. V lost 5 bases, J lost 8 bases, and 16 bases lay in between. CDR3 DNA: TGTGCCAGCAGCCAACCGGGTCACCGAGACATTCAGTACTTC. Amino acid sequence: CASSQPGHRDIQYF.

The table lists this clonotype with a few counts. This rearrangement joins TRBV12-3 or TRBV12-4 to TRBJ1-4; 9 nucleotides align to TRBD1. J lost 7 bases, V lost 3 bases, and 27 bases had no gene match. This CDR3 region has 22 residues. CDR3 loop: CASSFAGPPGTGSNRDLEKLFF. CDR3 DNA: TGTGCCAGCAGTTTTGCAGGCCCACCCGGGACAGGGTCGAACCGGGATCTTGAAAAACTGTTTTTT.

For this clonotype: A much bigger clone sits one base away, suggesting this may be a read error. DNA of the CDR3: TGTACCAGCAAGGGGCTAGCGGGGAAGGATGAGCAGTTCTTC. Translating gives CTSKGLAGKDEQFF. The chain links TRBV6-2 or TRBV6-3 to TRBJ2-1; 9 nucleotides align to TRBD2. Germline assignment: CDR1 MNHEY and CDR2 SVGEGT. The CDR3 is 14 residues long.

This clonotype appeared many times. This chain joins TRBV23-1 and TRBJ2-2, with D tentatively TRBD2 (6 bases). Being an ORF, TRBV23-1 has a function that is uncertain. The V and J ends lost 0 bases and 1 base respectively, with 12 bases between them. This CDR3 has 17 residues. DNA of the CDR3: TGCGCCAGCAGTCAATCCGGGAGTTGCTTGAACACCGGGGAGCTGTTTTTT. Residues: CASSQSGSCLNTGELFF.

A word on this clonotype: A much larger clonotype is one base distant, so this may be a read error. The CDR3 bases are TGTGCCAGCAGCCGGCGGGACAGCCGTGAAGCTTTCTTT. Translation gives CASSRRDSREAFF. J is TRBJ1-1 and V is TRBV7-6; TRBD1 matches at 7 bases. V shed 5 bases, J shed 7 bases, and the junction held 7 bases outside the gene matches. Per the germline V gene, CDR1 is SGHVS and CDR2 is FNYEAQ. The CDR3 runs 13 residues.

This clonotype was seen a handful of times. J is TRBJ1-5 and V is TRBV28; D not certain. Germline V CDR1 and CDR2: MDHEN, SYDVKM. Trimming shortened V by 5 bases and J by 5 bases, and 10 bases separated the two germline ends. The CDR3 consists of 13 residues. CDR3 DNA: TGTGCCAGCAGTCCCCCCCCGGATCAGCCCCAGCATTTT. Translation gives CASSPPPDQPQHF.

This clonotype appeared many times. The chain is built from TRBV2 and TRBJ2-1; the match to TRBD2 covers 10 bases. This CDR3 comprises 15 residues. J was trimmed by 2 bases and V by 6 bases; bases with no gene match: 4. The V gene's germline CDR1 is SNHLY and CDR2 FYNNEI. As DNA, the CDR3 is TGTGCCAGCAGCGACCTAGCGGGGGCCTACAATGAGCAGTTCTTC. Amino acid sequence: CASSDLAGAYNEQFF.